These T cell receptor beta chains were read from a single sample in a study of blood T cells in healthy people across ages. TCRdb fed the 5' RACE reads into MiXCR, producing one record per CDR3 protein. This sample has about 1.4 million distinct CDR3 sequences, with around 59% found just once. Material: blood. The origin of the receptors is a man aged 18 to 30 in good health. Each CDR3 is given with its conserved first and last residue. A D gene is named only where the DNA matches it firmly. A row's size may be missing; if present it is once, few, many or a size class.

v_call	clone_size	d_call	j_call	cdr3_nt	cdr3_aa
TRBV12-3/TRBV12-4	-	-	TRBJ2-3	TGTGCCAGCAACGGACCCCCAGATACGCGGTATTTT	CASNGPPDTRYF
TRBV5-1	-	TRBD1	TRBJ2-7	TGCGCCAGCAAATTGGGGACAGGGAACGAGCAGTACTTC	CASKLGTGNEQYF
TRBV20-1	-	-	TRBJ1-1	TGCAGTGCTAAAACCGGGCGGCCTGAAGCTTTCTTT	CSAKTGRPEAFF
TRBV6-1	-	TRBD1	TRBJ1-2	TGTGCCAGCAGTGAAGTGGCGAAGGGACAGGGGATTGGCTACACCTTC	CASSEVAKGQGIGYTF
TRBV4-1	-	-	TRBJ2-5	TGCGCCAGCAGCGACAGTTTCCAAGAGACCCAGTACTTC	CASSDSFQETQYF
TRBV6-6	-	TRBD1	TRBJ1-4	TGTGCCAGCTGGAGAGGGGACAGGGGGTTTTCGGGTGAAAAACTGTTTTTT	CASWRGDRGFSGEKLFF
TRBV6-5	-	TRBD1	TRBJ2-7	TGTGCCAGCAGACCGGGACAGGGCCCTTTCGAGCAGTACTTC	CASRPGQGPFEQYF
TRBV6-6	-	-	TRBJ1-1	TGTGCCAGCACCCTCTCAGGGAGGAACACTGAAGCTTTCTTT	CASTLSGRNTEAFF
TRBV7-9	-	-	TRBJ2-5	TGTGCCAGCAGCTTAGTTGCCTCAAGCTCCTACAATGAGCAGTACTTC	CASSLVASSSYNEQYF
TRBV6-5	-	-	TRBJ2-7	TGTGCCAGGAATACCCTCAACAGGGCCCAGATCTACGAGCAGTACTTC	CARNTLNRAQIYEQYF
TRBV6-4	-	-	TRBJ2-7	TGTGCCAGCAGGAGGAGACTCTCCTACGAGCAGTACTTC	CASRRRLSYEQYF
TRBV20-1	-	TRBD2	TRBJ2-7	TGCAGTGCTCCGGCCCGACTAGCGGGCGAGCAGTACTTC	CSAPARLAGEQYF
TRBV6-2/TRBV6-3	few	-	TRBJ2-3	TGTGCCAGCAGTCTCCGAGTGGCAGATACGCAGTATTTT	CASSLRVADTQYF
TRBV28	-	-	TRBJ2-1	TGTGCCAGCAGCGCTCGGAATGCCAATGAGCAGTTCTTC	CASSARNANEQFF
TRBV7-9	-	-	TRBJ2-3	TGTGCCAGCAGCCCCGAATTCACAGATACGCAGTATTTT	CASSPEFTDTQYF
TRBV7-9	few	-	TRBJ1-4	TGTGCCAGCAGCCCCTCCTTCGAAAAACTGTTTTTT	CASSPSFEKLFF
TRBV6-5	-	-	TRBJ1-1	TGTGCCAGCAGTTACTCCCCTGACGCCGCTTTCTTT	CASSYSPDAAFF
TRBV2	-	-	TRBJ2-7	TGTGCCAGCAGTCTGGCTAGCGCCTCCTACGAGCAGTACTTC	CASSLASASYEQYF
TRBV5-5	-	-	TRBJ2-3	TGTGCCAGCAGCTTCATCCAGTCGGTCACAGATACGCAGTATTTT	CASSFIQSVTDTQYF
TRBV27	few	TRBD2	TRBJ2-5	TGTGCCAGCAGTTTATCGTCCAGCGGGATGGTTGAGACCCAGTACTTC	CASSLSSSGMVETQYF
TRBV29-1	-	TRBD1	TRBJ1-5	TGCAGCGCAGGGACAGCTGATCAGCCCCAGCATTTT	CSAGTADQPQHF
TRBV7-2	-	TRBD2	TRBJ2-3	TGTGCCAGCAGCTTAGTTCGACTAGCAGCTGCACCCGAGGCCCCGCAGTATTTT	CASSLVRLAAAPEAPQYF
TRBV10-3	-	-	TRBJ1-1	TGTGCCATCAGCACAACAGGGCCCCAGGGCACTGAAGCTTTCTTT	CAISTTGPQGTEAFF
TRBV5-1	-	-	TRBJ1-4	TGCGCCAGCAGCTTGGAGGTTAACCGGGGGGCTAATGAAAAACTGTTTTTT	CASSLEVNRGANEKLFF
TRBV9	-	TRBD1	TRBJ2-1	TGTGCCAGCAGCGGGGGAGAGAGGGGGCCGGTCTACAATGAGCAGTTCTTC	CASSGGERGPVYNEQFF
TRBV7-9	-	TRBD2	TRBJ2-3	TGTGCCAGCAGCCCCAATTGGGGGGGGGACACAGATACGCAGTATTTT	CASSPNWGGDTDTQYF
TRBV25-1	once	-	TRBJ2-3	TGTGCCAGCAGTGCGGGGGCGTCGACGGTCACAGATACGCAGTATTTT	CASSAGASTVTDTQYF
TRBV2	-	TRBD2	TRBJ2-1	TGTGCCAGCATCCGGGCTAGCGGGAGAAATGAGCAGTTCTTC	CASIRASGRNEQFF